This T cell receptor (beta chain) emerged from a study of T cell responses to AZD1222 COVID-19 vaccine (TCRdb year 2021). For context, the study as a whole: AZD1222 recipients with second doses at about 4 weeks or about 12 weeks were pooled, because spike-specific TCR depth and breadth did not differ between schedules. A total of about 250 trial participants underwent TCR sequencing, of whom 207 had received two doses of AZD1222 and approximately 25 had received two doses of the MenACWY control vaccine. Trial participants were enrolled into age subgroups of 18-55, 56-69 and 70-plus years, which contained approximately 150, 28 and 58 TCR-sequenced participants, respectively. Broad study findings and their caveats: The vaccine-associated CD4 TCRs covered the entire spike protein, and the dominant responses fell in regions 160-218 and 743-854. Participants were mostly white British, with more females than males. The authors suggested clonal diversity may have been underestimated. Conclusions about previously exposed vaccinees are limited because only five to seven AZD1222 recipients were SARS-CoV-2 seropositive at baseline. Because no day 14 peak-response samples were available, repertoires were characterized only after the peak T cell response. The 56-69-year group was small, and its depth increase did not reach significance, likely because of low power. A significant rise in spike-specific TCR breadth and depth was observed after two AZD1222 doses relative to day 0 and relative to MenACWY recipients. Nearly half of unique spike-specific TCRs reportedly recognized epitopes outside regions mutated in the B.1.351 and B.1.1.7 variants.

The CDR3 regions of human TCRbeta chains were subjected to immunosequencing. For the original study's pipeline: Repertoire TCRs were checked for matches against a reference library of SARS-CoV-2-specific TCRs that had been generated using the MIRA antigen-specificity platform. Breadth meant the fraction of unique TCRs that were SARS-CoV-2-associated, whereas depth meant the fraction of total T cells that were SARS-CoV-2-associated. Each spike-specific TCR was assigned to its reactive spike region and to a CD4 or CD8 class using the MIRA data. Log10-transformed breadth and depth values were compared by one-way ANOVA with Sidak's multiple comparisons tests. The table was pulled from immuneACCESS by TCRdb, which kept in-frame rearrangements only. Such tables lose some clones; where checked, under half of the loss comes from unresolved V genes, and the rest has no known cause. V, J and clone size are those of that table, while D and trimming were read from the DNA. Counted in this sample were about 130,000 clones; about 82% of them appeared once. The ten largest clonotypes hold 9.5% to 15% of the sample.

The germline V gene encodes CDR1 SGHRS and CDR2 YFSETQ. The V and J ends are trimmed by 3 bases and 4 bases, leaving 23 bases between them. The CDR3 starts with the cysteine, ends with the phenylalanine, and has 17 residues. Just the 51-base CDR3 DNA is kept, in frame starting at base 1. The time point tag for this specimen amounts to: baseline before first vaccination. Samples from vaccinated people were obtained from the UK trials COV001 and COV002, which included a single-blind randomized controlled phase 2/3 trial of AZD1222 (ChAdOx1 nCoV-19) in healthy adults. Trial participant PBMC samples were collected at day 0 and day 28 after the second dose for TCRbeta chain sequencing. As to this clone: Its cognate antigen has yet to be identified. The input lacks base qualities; no much larger clone sits a single base away.

The sequencing here drew on peripheral blood, taken on day 0 of AZD1222 vaccination. This clonotype originated in an adult in good health. The chain joins TRBV5-1 to TRBJ2-7; D gene: possibly TRBD2, on 5 matching bases. The DNA reads TGCGCCAGCAGCTCAAGACTATCGGTTGCCAGAACTTACGAGCAGTACTTC. Translated, it gives CASSSRLSVARTYEQYF.